This TCR beta chain is from a study of blood T cell repertoires in COVID-19. Study-wide context: The United States, Italy and Spain provided the acute and convalescent COVID-19 samples.

Produced via immunoSEQ multiplex PCR; TCRdb's table is partial and in-frame only. The sample shows under 300,000 clones, about four fifths of them seen only once. This clone was detected once. One end of the junction varies from germline; a read error may be responsible. Germline CDR1 is SGHTA and CDR2 is FQGNSA. This CDR3 contains 15 residues. Sequenced material: peripheral blood. This receptor was obtained from a woman aged 45-65 years who had recovered from COVID-19. This rearrangement joins TRBV7-2 to TRBJ1-2; 8 bases map to TRBD1. CDR3 in amino acids: CASSLVVTGDYGYTF. CDR3 in DNA: TGTGCCAGCAGCTTAGTTGTGACAGGGGACTACGGCTACACCTTC.